These 22 T cell receptor beta chains share one sample of origin, sequenced in a study of Graves' ophthalmopathy and Graves' hyperthyroidism. Amplified material comprised TCR beta CDR3 regions derived from RNA transcripts. The workflow started with a first-round RT-PCR run with HTBI primers and then moved on to a second-round multiplex PCR. TCRdb re-derived calls from the multiplex PCR reads in MiXCR, one entry per CDR3 protein. The repertoire holds 300,000 to 350,000 distinct CDR3 sequences, with 15% to 20% as singletons. The sequenced material came from peripheral blood. The receptors shown here come from an adult man with Graves' ophthalmopathy.

This clonotype was picked up many times. The rearrangement joins TRBV6-2 or TRBV6-3 to TRBJ1-6, with D maybe TRBD1 (5 bases). The germline CDR1 and CDR2 sequences are MNHEY and SVGEGT. The CDR3 length is 14 residues. The V gene lost 7 bases and the J gene lost 9 bases, with 16 bases spanning the gap. The CDR3 DNA reads as TGTGCCAGCATCCAAGGGGAGGTGGGTTCACCCCTCCACTTT. Residues: CASIQGEVGSPLHF.

In this sample, this clonotype turned up many times. The chain employs TRBV6-5 and TRBJ2-7; a possible D gene is TRBD2 (6 bases). The CDR3 consists of 11 residues. The V end was cut by 6 bases, the J end by 7 bases, with 10 bases between. Germline V lookup: CDR1 MNHEY, CDR2 SVGAGI. CDR3 sequence (DNA): TGTGCCAGCAGGCGGGGTTGGGAGCAGTACTTC. It yields the protein CASRRGWEQYF.

This clonotype was found many times. A read error may explain this, as a much larger clone is one base away. The rearrangement links TRBV6-2 or TRBV6-3 to TRBJ1-1; D uncertain. From germline, CDR1 is MNHEY and CDR2 SVGEGT. The length of the CDR3 is 13 residues. CDR3 loop: CAGSLSGDTEAFF. The CDR3 region has the DNA TGTGCCGGCAGCCTTAGCGGGGACACTGAAGCTTTCTTT.

This clonotype was observed a handful of times. The chain carries TRBV5-1 and TRBJ2-5, with D perhaps TRBD1 (6 bases). Per germline, CDR1 SGHRS and CDR2 YFSETQ. The CDR3 spans 15 residues. Trimming took off 4 bases at V and 2 bases at J, with 15 bases between the two ends. CDR3 sequence: CASSPAGTSQETQYF. The CDR3 region has the DNA TGCGCCAGCAGCCCTGCCGGGACATCTCAAGAGACCCAGTACTTC. The variable domain in full, completed from reference TRBV5-1 and TRBJ2-5, reads KAGVTQTPRYLIKTRGQQVTLSCSPISGHRSVSWYQQTPGQGLQFLFEYFSETQRNKGNFPGRFSGRQFSNSRSEMNVSTLELGDSALYLCASSPAGTSQETQYFGPGTRLLVL.

The table lists this clonotype with many counts. The chain has TRBV20-1 and TRBJ2-4, with D tentatively TRBD1 (6 bases). The CDR3 extends over 14 amino acids. Germline V gives CDR1 DFQATT, CDR2 SNEGSKA (reference sequence). The V end was cut by 7 bases, the J end by 1 base, with 14 bases between. The CDR3 reads CSVLAQGAKNIQYF. DNA for the CDR3: TGCAGTGTCCTAGCCCAGGGGGCCAAAAACATTCAGTACTTC.

The chain has TRBV7-8 and TRBJ2-7, with unresolved D. Deletions cut 6 bases from V and 0 bases from J, with 12 bases between. The CDR3 has 14 amino acids. The germline gives CDR1 SGHVS, CDR2 FQNEAQ. As DNA, the CDR3 is TGTGCCAGCAGTCGCTGGGCGGTCTCCTACGAGCAGTACTTC. Its translation: CASSRWAVSYEQYF.

This clonotype was counted ten times or more. CDR3 nucleotides: TGTGCCAGCAGCTGGGGAGGGGAGGTGAACACTGAAGCTTTCTTT. This sequence encodes CASSWGGEVNTEAFF. The V call is TRBV12-3 or TRBV12-4, the J call TRBJ1-1; perhaps TRBD1 as D (5 bases). Trimming left V 6 bases short and J 0 bases short, with 14 bases between. This CDR3 spans 15 amino acids.

This clonotype was observed at least ten times. The chain carries TRBV15 and TRBJ2-2; 8 positions match TRBD1. This CDR3 region has 16 residues. Looked up from germline, CDR1 is LNHNV and CDR2 is YYDKDF (reference sequence). V dropped 8 bases and J dropped 3; count of bases not matched to a gene: 11. DNA of the CDR3: TGTGCCACCGGAAGTTTCAGGGGGCAGGACACCGGGGAGCTGTTTTTT. This translates into CATGSFRGQDTGELFF. Combining the CDR3 with reference TRBV15 and TRBJ2-2 gives the whole variable domain DAMVIQNPRYQVTQFGKPVTLSCSQTLNHNVMYWYQQKSSQAPKLLFHYYDKDFNNEADTPDNFQSRRPNTSFCFLDIRSPGLGDTAMYLCATGSFRGQDTGELFFGEGSRLTVL.

This clonotype occurred many times. The rearrangement uses TRBV5-1 and TRBJ1-1; D unclear. The CDR3 spans 14 residues. V lost 0 bases to trimming and J lost 1 base, with 7 bases between them. Germline V CDR1 and CDR2: SGHRS, YFSETQ. The DNA for the CDR3 is TGCGCCAGCAGCTTGGAAGGACGGAACACTGAAGCTTTCTTT. Residues: CASSLEGRNTEAFF.

This CDR3 reads CASSDRQVYGYTF. As DNA, the CDR3 is TGTGCCAGCAGTGATCGACAGGTCTATGGCTACACCTTC. The genes are TRBV6-1 and TRBJ1-2; TRBD1 is a possible D gene (6 bases). From germline, CDR1 is MNHNS and CDR2 SASEGT. Trimming took off 3 bases at V and 4 bases at J, with 9 bases between the two ends. CDR3 length: 13 amino acids.

This clonotype came up many times. The chain links TRBV6-7 to TRBJ2-2; maybe TRBD2 (7 bases). TRBV6-7 is an ORF, with its function uncertain. V was pared by 1 base and J by 0 bases, with 9 bases between. This CDR3 has 16 amino acids. Here the CDR3 DNA reads TGTGCCAGCAGTTACTGGGAGGGGGCGAACACCGGGGAGCTGTTTTTT. It is translated as CASSYWEGANTGELFF.

Many counts were recorded for this clonotype. For the CDR3, the DNA is TGTGCCAGCAGACTACAGGGTAGTAACTATGGCTACACCTTC. Amino acids: CASRLQGSNYGYTF. The rearrangement joins TRBV6-1 to TRBJ1-2; possible D gene TRBD1, 6 bases. CDR1 and CDR2 from the germline V gene are MNHNS and SASEGT. Trimming took off 6 bases at V and 1 base at J, with 12 bases between the two ends. The CDR3 covers 14 residues.

This clonotype was counted ten times or more. The chain combines TRBV2 with TRBJ2-5, with D hard to call. The CDR3 totals 14 residues. With 6 bases removed from V and 0 bases from J, the gap between germline ends came to 11 bases. CDR1 and CDR2 from the germline V gene are SNHLY and FYNNEI. CDR3 DNA sequence: TGTGCCAGCAGCACAACAGCCTACCAAGAGACCCAGTACTTC. Its translation is CASSTTAYQETQYF. The whole variable domain, filled in from reference TRBV2 and TRBJ2-5, reads EPEVTQTPSHQVTQMGQEVILRCVPISNHLYFYWYRQILGQKVEFLVSFYNNEISEKSEIFDDQFSVERPDGSNFTLKIRSTKLEDSAMYFCASSTTAYQETQYFGPGTRLLVL.

This clonotype was counted many times. The V gene is TRBV6-5, the J gene TRBJ1-6; D remains ambiguous. The V gene's germline CDR1 is MNHEY and CDR2 SVGAGI. V was cut by 2 bases and J by 7 bases, with 15 bases left in between. The CDR3 is 16 residues long. The CDR3 reads CASSYVSSSGNSPLHF. The CDR3 bases are TGTGCCAGCAGTTACGTGTCCAGCTCGGGGAATTCACCCCTCCACTTT.

This clonotype was detected ten times or more. This chain uses TRBV11-1 with TRBJ1-1; possibly TRBD1 for D (5 bases). Per germline, CDR1 SGHAT and CDR2 FQDESV (reference sequence). The CDR3 loop spans 14 amino acids. The V end was cut by 0 bases, the J end by 8 bases, with 13 bases between. CDR3 nucleotides: TGTGCCAGCAGCTTAGCGCTGAACACAGGCGAAGCTTTCTTT. It encodes CASSLALNTGEAFF.

This clonotype showed up just a few times. CDR3 loop: CASSLWGSTYEQYF. As DNA, the CDR3 is TGTGCCAGCAGTTTGTGGGGATCCACCTACGAGCAGTACTTC. The chain links TRBV27 to TRBJ2-7; D gene uncertain. Trimming removed 3 bases at V and 2 bases at J, with 11 bases between. The germline V gene has CDR1 MNHEY and CDR2 SMNVEV (reference sequence). The CDR3 loop spans 14 amino acids.

This clonotype was detected many times. This chain uses TRBV18 with TRBJ2-7; weak D call: TRBD1 (5 bases). This CDR3 is 14 amino acids long. Per the germline V gene, CDR1 is KGHSH and CDR2 is LQKENI. Trimming removed 5 bases from V and 2 bases from J, with 13 bases in between. The CDR3 region has the DNA TGTGCCAGCTCATCCAGACAGCCAGCCTACGAGCAGTACTTC. Translating it yields CASSSRQPAYEQYF.

This clonotype was seen many times. This sequence joins TRBV12-3 or TRBV12-4 and TRBJ2-6; no clear D gene. Trimming took off 6 bases at V and 3 bases at J, with 9 bases between the two ends. The CDR3 has 14 residues. The CDR3 DNA follows: TGTGCCAGCAGGCCCTTCGGTGGGGCCAACGTCCTGACTTTC. Its translation: CASRPFGGANVLTF.

This chain uses TRBV6-2 or TRBV6-3 with TRBJ1-1; D remains ambiguous. Germline CDR1 reads MNHEY; CDR2 reads SVGEGT. The ends were cut back, 9 bases at V and 7 bases at J, with 12 bases in the middle. CDR3 length: 11 amino acids. The CDR3 DNA follows: TGTGCCAGTAGTAGGACGCTTGAAGCTTTCTTT. Its protein is CASSRTLEAFF.

This chain connects TRBV7-3 to TRBJ2-7, with TRBD1 as a possible D gene (6 bases). The CDR3 sequence is 13 residues long. Germline CDR1 is SGHTA and CDR2 is FQGTGA. The ends were cut back, 3 bases at V and 6 bases at J, with 12 bases in the middle. In nucleotides, the CDR3 is TGTGCCAGCAGCTTTGGGACCAGGGGCGAGCAGTACTTC. Its translation is CASSFGTRGEQYF.

This clonotype was counted ten times or more. The rearrangement uses TRBV12-3 or TRBV12-4 and TRBJ1-1, with D possibly matching TRBD1 (5 bases). V shed 3 bases and J shed 5 bases, with 10 bases lying between them. The CDR3 runs 13 residues. The DNA of the CDR3 is TGTGCCAGCAGTTTTCAGGGTCCAACTGAAGCTTTCTTT. It yields the protein CASSFQGPTEAFF.

The V gene is TRBV7-3, the J gene TRBJ1-5; weak D call: TRBD1 (5 bases). Trimming took off 11 bases at V and 0 bases at J, with 17 bases between the two ends. This CDR3 spans 15 amino acids. Germline V gives CDR1 SGHTA, CDR2 FQGTGA. As DNA, the CDR3 is TGTGCCCTTCCGGGACGGCGCTCTAGCAATCAGCCCCAGCATTTT. This translates into CALPGRRSSNQPQHF.